The 8 T cell receptor beta chains presented below share a single source sample, sequenced in a study of T cell changes during pregnancy in multiple sclerosis. The data were produced by immunoSEQ multiplex PCR, yet TCRdb's version contains in-frame clones alone and is incomplete. The sample includes about 64,000 clones, about nine tenths of them seen just once. The sequencing here drew on peripheral blood, taken in the second trimester of pregnancy. The receptors here all came from a female donor with multiple sclerosis, enrolled in a pregnancy study.

The chain has TRBV18 and TRBJ1-1; no firm D call. V was pared by 1 base and J by 4 bases, with 10 bases between. There are 14 residues in the CDR3. Germline V gives CDR1 KGHSH, CDR2 LQKENI. CDR3 DNA: TGTGCCAGCTCACCACGGAGGGAGTTCACTGAAGCTTTCTTT. Translating gives CASSPRREFTEAFF.

The chain recombines TRBV19 with TRBJ2-5; D ambiguous. The V and J ends lost 6 bases and 5 bases respectively, with 16 bases between them. CDR1 is LNHDA and CDR2 is SQIVND in the germline V gene (reference sequence). The CDR3 is 14 amino acids. As DNA, the CDR3 is TGTGCCAGTAGCCTTTCGGGTGCTTTTGAGACCCAGTACTTC. Translation gives CASSLSGAFETQYF.

The V gene is TRBV11-2, the J gene TRBJ2-1, with TRBD2 matching over 8 bases. After removal of 4 bases from V and 0 bases from J, the junction contained 11 bases not matched to a gene. CDR1 is SGHAT and CDR2 is FQNNGV in the germline V gene. The CDR3 totals 18 residues. CDR3 nucleotide sequence: TGTGCCAGCAGCTCAACAACTTATAGCGGGACCTCCTACAATGAGCAGTTCTTC. Translated, it gives CASSSTTYSGTSYNEQFF.

This chain links TRBV9 with TRBJ1-1, with D possibly matching TRBD1 (6 bases). V lost 4 bases to trimming and J lost 3 bases, with 13 bases between them. CDR3 length equals 14 residues. Germline CDR1 is SGDLS and CDR2 is YYNGEE. The CDR3 bases are TGTGCCAGCAGCCCAACACACAGGGACACTGAAGCTTTCTTT. It is translated as CASSPTHRDTEAFF.

The chain employs TRBV7-2 and TRBJ2-1; 8 nucleotides align to TRBD1. V lost 5 bases to trimming and J lost 5 bases; unmatched junction nucleotides: 5. Germline loops: CDR1 SGHTA, CDR2 FQGNSA. There are 14 residues in the CDR3. The CDR3 region has the DNA TGTGCCAGCAGCGAAAGACAGGGGAACAATGAGCAGTTCTTC. Protein product: CASSERQGNNEQFF. The complete variable domain, with remaining parts taken from reference TRBV7-2 and TRBJ2-1, reads GAGVSQSPSNKVTEKGKDVELRCDPISGHTALYWYRQSLGQGLEFLIYFQGNSAPDKSGLPSDRFSAERTGGSVSTLTIQRTQQEDSAVYLCASSERQGNNEQFFGPGTRLTVL.

The rearrangement links TRBV28 to TRBJ1-6, with no clear D. V was clipped by 5 bases and J by 11 bases, with 19 bases between them. The CDR3 covers 15 residues. From germline, CDR1 is MDHEN and CDR2 SYDVKM. This chain's CDR3 is CASSLGSRPETPLHF. Written as DNA, the CDR3 is TGTGCCAGCAGTCTAGGATCCCGGCCCGAAACACCCCTCCACTTT.

This clone was seen once. This sequence joins TRBV27 and TRBJ2-5; TRBD2 is a possible D gene (6 bases). Trimming took 0 bases from V and 10 from J, leaving 12 bases between them. Germline V gives CDR1 MNHEY, CDR2 SMNVEV (reference sequence). The CDR3 has 13 amino acids. In DNA, the CDR3 is TGTGCCAGCAGTTTATCGGCGGGCGGGGACCAGTACTTC. As protein: CASSLSAGGDQYF.

V is TRBV6-5 and J is TRBJ2-1; no firm D call. The CDR3 sequence is 15 residues long. Germline CDR1 MNHEY, CDR2 SVGAGI. Trimming pared 8 bases from V and 4 bases from J, leaving 18 bases between. This chain's CDR3 is CASQRRDTMYNEQFF. The CDR3 nucleotides are TGTGCCAGCCAACGCCGAGATACTATGTACAATGAGCAGTTCTTC.